This T cell receptor beta chain was recorded in a study of beta chain features in type 1 diabetes (dated by TCRdb to the late 2010s). Regarding the research as a whole: Mean age, gender distribution, total cell number and subset yield were not different between patients and healthy donors. Across all samples, around 99 million sorted cells were examined, and cell number per subset correlated strongly with RNA yield. In the study, recently diagnosed type 1 diabetes patients and matched healthy donors were compared on the TCRB repertoires of their sorted circulating CD4+ T cell subsets. Naive and central memory subsets were obtained from all 30 or so donors, but regulatory and stem cell-like memory subsets were isolated from only 8 patients and roughly 8 healthy donors. Points the paper makes about the study in general: At VDJ recombination sites, type 1 diabetes patients had fewer insertions and more deleted nucleotides, which implies abnormalities in thymic rearrangement. Because small numbers of individuals were included in the HLA sub-analyses, any influence of HLA type on TCRB rearrangement was left unresolved. In all four CD4+ subsets, TCRB CDR3 length was moderately but significantly shorter in type 1 diabetes patients. Because cDNA rather than genomic DNA was sequenced, highly expressing activated cells could have been over-represented, although no difference in activation and CD3 levels was found between groups. Naive, central memory and regulatory TCRB repertoires appeared to be more alike among patients than among healthy donors. Shorter templates might have been favored by PCR, but patient and control samples were amplified and corrected together, so both groups would have been affected equally by any skew.

From its cysteine to its phenylalanine, the CDR3 spans 15 amino acids. Only the CDR3 DNA is retained, 45 bases long and in frame from the first base. V lost 3 bases and J lost 7 bases; the stretch between them is 16 bases long. Per the germline V gene, MNHNS is the CDR1 and SASEGT is the CDR2. From each donor, a single peripheral blood sample of around 0.12 L on average was drawn into heparinised tubes. A BD FACSAria II was used to sort naive, central memory, regulatory and stem cell-like memory CD4+ T cells with a panel that included CD45RO, CCR7, CD25, CD127, CD95 and CD27. Purity was above 95% for every sorted population. Right away, PBMCs were isolated by Lymphoprep density gradient centrifugation and were stained directly, with no culture step. So that batch effects would be minimized, each experiment stained and sorted samples in pairs, pairing one healthy donor with one patient. This clone was recorded a few times. Its antigen remains undetermined. Base qualities are not recorded, but no much larger clone differs from it by a single base.

The entire isolated RNA was reverse transcribed using the High Capacity cDNA Reverse Transcription Kit, and thus expressed TCRB transcripts were sequenced. Naive, central memory and regulatory T cell samples underwent deep immunoSEQ sequencing, averaging around 4 million total reads per sample. Sorted cells were lysed in RLT buffer, and RNA was extracted using DNase-treated RNeasy Micro or Mini kits according to cell number. To prevent cross-contamination, each cell subset was processed individually, whereas patient and healthy donor samples were processed jointly. The immunoSEQ multiplex PCR was used to amplify TCRB sequences from cDNA, yielding 87-bp fragments that span the CDR3 region. The amplicons were sequenced using the Illumina HiSeq platform. In the authors' own workflow: Synthetic template baselines were used to correct PCR bias computationally, reads within Hamming distance 2 were collapsed together, and singletons that could not be merged were discarded. Reads were aligned against IMGT so that V, D and J genes, CDR3 length and insertions or deletions at six rearrangement sites could be assigned. Clonotype counts were normalized to sorted cell number within each subset before computing true diversity and Gini coefficients with the tcR R package. The overlap coefficient, calculated on TCRB nucleotide sequences, was used to quantify repertoire sharing. Out-of-frame TCRB sequences from naive cells were analyzed to stand in for the pre-selection repertoire. Drawn from immuneACCESS, this table holds only the in-frame rearrangements with V and J called that TCRdb kept. Clones are partly lost; checked studies trace under half to an unresolved V gene and leave the rest unexplained. Clonal size and the V and J genes are those of that table, whereas D and trimming came from the DNA. Within this sample are about 250,000 clones, with roughly an eighth of them counted one time only. The top ten clones comprise around 0.026% of the sample.

The chain uses TRBV6-1 and TRBJ1-5; D gene: possibly TRBD1, on 6 matching bases. The sample comprised naive CD4+ T cells from blood. The sample's cell subset or site label, in plain terms: true naive CD4+ T cells. This receptor was identified in a woman aged 40 to 50 in good health. The CDR3 reads as follows: CASSDWGPRSQPQHF. At the DNA level, the sequence is TGTGCCAGCAGTGATTGGGGGCCCAGGTCCCAGCCCCAGCATTTT.